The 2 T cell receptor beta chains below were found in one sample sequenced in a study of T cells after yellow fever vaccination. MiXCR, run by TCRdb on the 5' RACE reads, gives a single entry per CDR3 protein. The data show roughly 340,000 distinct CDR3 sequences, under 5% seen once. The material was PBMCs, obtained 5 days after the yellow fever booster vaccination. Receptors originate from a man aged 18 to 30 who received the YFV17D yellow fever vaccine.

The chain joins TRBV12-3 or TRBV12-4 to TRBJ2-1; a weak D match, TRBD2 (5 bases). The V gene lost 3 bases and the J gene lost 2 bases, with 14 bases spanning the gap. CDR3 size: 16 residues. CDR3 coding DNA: TGTGCCAGCAGTTTTTCGCGAGGGCTCCCCTACAATGAGCAGTTCTTC. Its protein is CASSFSRGLPYNEQFF.

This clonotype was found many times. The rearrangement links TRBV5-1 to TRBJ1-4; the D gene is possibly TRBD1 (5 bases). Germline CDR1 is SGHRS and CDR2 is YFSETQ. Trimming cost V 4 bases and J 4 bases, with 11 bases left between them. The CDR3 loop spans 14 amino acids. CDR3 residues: CASSPGTFNEKLFF. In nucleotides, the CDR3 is TGCGCCAGCAGCCCGGGGACGTTTAATGAAAAACTGTTTTTT.